The next 28 T cell receptor beta chains were all read from a single sample in a study of graft-versus-host responses after intestinal transplantation. Assay: immunoSEQ multiplex PCR; the TCRdb copy retains only in-frame clones and omits some. Seen here are over 45,000 clones, almost 95% observed once, and the top ten hold 0.38%. The antigens of these receptors remain unknown. Material: unstimulated CD4+ T cells sorted from spleen or lymph node cells, obtained before transplant. The receptors come from a human donor who was the organ donor for an intestinal transplant.

This clone appeared a few times. The genes are TRBV2 and TRBJ2-5; 9 bases fit TRBD2. Unmatched junction bases numbered 10, after V lost 6 bases and J lost 5 bases. This CDR3 has 15 residues. Germline V gives CDR1 SNHLY, CDR2 FYNNEI. The CDR3 sequence is CASRAWRGGGETQYF. The CDR3 region has the DNA TGTGCCAGCAGGGCCTGGCGGGGGGGCGGGGAGACCCAGTACTTC.

The chain has TRBV11-2 and TRBJ2-5, with 7 bases that match TRBD2. The J call is in doubt because the DNA end fits TRBJ2-7 better. The CDR3 is 13 amino acids. CDR1 is SGHAT, CDR2 FQNNGV, per germline. The CDR3: CASSLSGVYEQYF. The CDR3 DNA sequence: TGTGCCAGCAGCTTAAGCGGGGTCTACGAGCAGTACTTC.

The rearrangement joins TRBV1 to TRBJ2-3; the table's TRBD2 call for D was not verified on the DNA. TRBV1 represents a pseudogene. This CDR3 is built from 17 residues. The CDR3 loop is CTSSQPPRGGALDTQYF. CDR3 in DNA: TGCACCAGCAGCCAACCTCCCCGCGGGGGGGCGTTAGATACGCAGTATTTT.

V usage is TRBV4-1 and J usage is TRBJ2-5; 9 bases line up with TRBD2. V shed 2 bases, J shed 5 bases, and the junction held 0 bases outside the gene matches. The germline V gene encodes CDR1 MGHRA and CDR2 YSYEKL. This CDR3 is built from 13 residues. The CDR3 sequence: CASSQLAGETQYF. CDR3 bases: TGCGCCAGCAGCCAACTAGCGGGGGAGACCCAGTACTTC.

This chain uses TRBV7-9 with TRBJ1-6, with D possibly TRBD1 on 6 matching bases. V was shortened by 7 bases and J by 7 bases, with 26 bases between the two germline ends. The CDR3 covers 18 residues. Germline V gene lookup returns CDR1 SEHNR and CDR2 FQNEAQ (reference sequence). CDR3 in DNA: TGTGCCAGCACCCTTTTCCCGCGGGGGCCCAACGAGAATTCACCCCTCCACTTT. Its protein is CASTLFPRGPNENSPLHF.

The genes are TRBV7-2 and TRBJ1-4, with a possible D match to TRBD1 (6 bases). The V and J ends lost 5 bases and 2 bases respectively, with 15 bases between them. CDR1 is SGHTA, CDR2 FQGNSA, per germline. This CDR3 has 16 amino acids. CDR3 residues: CASSHRVKGTNEKLFF. DNA of the CDR3: TGTGCCAGCAGCCACAGGGTTAAAGGCACTAATGAAAAACTGTTTTTT.

The V call is TRBV7-2, the J call TRBJ1-6; tentatively, D is TRBD1 (5 bases). The CDR3 consists of 15 residues. V gave up 8 bases and J gave up 5 bases, with 16 bases separating them. CDR1 is SGHTA and CDR2 is FQGNSA in the germline V gene. The DNA for the CDR3 is TGTGCCAGCGGGTTGGGGCAGCTCCATAATTCACCCCTCCACTTT. Amino acid sequence: CASGLGQLHNSPLHF. Full variable domain (outside the CDR3, taken from reference TRBV7-2 and TRBJ1-6): GAGVSQSPSNKVTEKGKDVELRCDPISGHTALYWYRQSLGQGLEFLIYFQGNSAPDKSGLPSDRFSAERTGGSVSTLTIQRTQQEDSAVYLCASGLGQLHNSPLHFGNGTRLTVT.

The chain combines TRBV11-2 with TRBJ1-6; 8 bases align to TRBD1. The CDR3 covers 15 residues. Losses at the gene ends were 1 base for V and 9 bases for J; bases not matched to a gene: 5. CDR1 SGHAT and CDR2 FQNNGV come from the germline V gene. The CDR3 sequence is CASSLGATGASPLHF. The DNA for the CDR3 is TGTGCCAGCAGCTTAGGGGCGACAGGGGCTTCACCCCTCCACTTT.

The V call is TRBV7-2, the J call TRBJ1-1; 11 positions match TRBD1. The CDR3 runs to 19 residues. V trimming: 2 bases; J trimming: 1 base; junction bases outside the gene matches: 12. Germline assignment: CDR1 SGHTA and CDR2 FQGNSA. In DNA form, the CDR3 reads TGTGCCAGCAGCTTAAGAGGGACCGGGACAGGGGGTACGAACACTGAAGCTTTCTTT. Its protein is CASSLRGTGTGGTNTEAFF.

V and J are TRBV6-6 and TRBJ2-7; no clear D. In germline, CDR1 is MNHNY, CDR2 SVGAGI (reference sequence). The CDR3 covers 15 residues. Trimming took off 7 bases at V and 2 bases at J, with 18 bases between the two ends. CDR3 in amino acids: CASTSRKTLTYEQYF. The DNA of the CDR3 is TGTGCCAGCACGTCCCGGAAGACTCTAACCTACGAGCAGTACTTC.

The V and J genes are TRBV6-1 and TRBJ2-7, with 9 bases matching TRBD1. V was clipped by 6 bases and J by 1 base; unmatched bases: 7. The CDR3 contains 15 residues. Per germline, CDR1 MNHNS and CDR2 SASEGT. The CDR3 is CASSVDRGYSYEQYF. The CDR3 DNA follows: TGTGCCAGCAGCGTAGACAGGGGGTATTCCTACGAGCAGTACTTC.

V gene TRBV19 combines with J gene TRBJ2-5, with TRBD2 as a possible D gene (6 bases). CDR3 length: 14 amino acids. The V gene lost 3 bases and the J gene lost 5 bases, with 13 bases spanning the gap. Germline V gene data show CDR1 as LNHDA and CDR2 as SQIVND (reference sequence). DNA of the CDR3: TGTGCCAGTAGTATGACGGGGGTCGGCGAGACCCAGTACTTC. It codes for CASSMTGVGETQYF.

The V call is TRBV7-9, the J call TRBJ1-2, with D maybe TRBD1 (5 bases). Between the trimmed V and J ends, which lost 1 base and 5 bases, there was a span of 11 bases. The CDR3 has 14 amino acids. Germline CDR1 reads SEHNR; CDR2 reads FQNEAQ (reference sequence). CDR3 nucleotides: TGTGCCAGCAGCTTAGACAGGAGAAGGTATGGCTACACCTTC. As protein: CASSLDRRRYGYTF.

The chain joins TRBV4-2 to TRBJ2-3; TRBD2 might be the D (7 bases). V lost 0 bases, J lost 5 bases, and 15 bases lay in between. The CDR3 is 16 residues long. CDR1 is LGHNA and CDR2 is YNFKEQ in the germline V gene. CDR3 in DNA: TGTGCCAGCAGCCAAGATCATACTAGGGGGGGAGATACGCAGTATTTT. It translates to CASSQDHTRGGDTQYF.

This clone was seen a handful of times. The chain uses TRBV4-1 and TRBJ2-7, with TRBD1 identical over 7 bases. The germline V gene encodes CDR1 MGHRA and CDR2 YSYEKL. This CDR3 has 11 residues. The trim removed 4 bases at V and 6 bases at J, leaving 0 bases unmatched. CDR3 nucleotides: TGCGCCAGCAGCCGACAGGGCGAGCAGTACTTC. It is translated as CASSRQGEQYF.

Only one count was recorded for this clone. The chain combines TRBV30 with TRBJ1-4; 7 bases are a match to TRBD1. Germline lookup yields CDR1 GTSNPN and CDR2 SVGIG (reference sequence). The CDR3 extends over 17 amino acids. Trimming took 0 bases from V and 0 from J; bases not matched to a gene: 7. CDR3 amino acids: CAWSVRRDRPTNEKLFF. CDR3 DNA: TGTGCCTGGAGTGTAAGAAGGGACAGACCAACTAATGAAAAACTGTTTTTT.

This chain links TRBV4-2 with TRBJ2-2; D unclear. Trimming removed 1 base from V and 13 bases from J, with 10 bases in between. CDR1 and CDR2 (germline): LGHNA, YNFKEQ. The CDR3 has 12 amino acids. CDR3 bases: TGTGCCAGCAGCCAAGGGGCAGAAAGGCTGTTTTTT. This translates into CASSQGAERLFF.

The chain has TRBV6-6 and TRBJ2-7, with no clear D. The length of the CDR3 is 14 residues. Germline V gene sequence: CDR1 MNHNY, CDR2 SVGAGI (reference sequence). Trimming stripped 0 bases from V and 5 bases from J, with 11 bases between. The CDR3 sequence is CASSYSTHGNEQYF. As DNA, the CDR3 is TGTGCCAGCAGTTACTCGACTCATGGAAACGAGCAGTACTTC.

The rearrangement links TRBV6-5 to TRBJ1-4, with unresolved D. The CDR3 has 14 residues. Germline CDR1 is MNHEY and CDR2 is SVGAGI. Trimming took off 2 bases at V and 0 bases at J, with 4 bases between the two ends. This CDR3 reads CASSYDATNEKLFF. CDR3 nucleotides: TGTGCCAGCAGTTACGACGCAACTAATGAAAAACTGTTTTTT.

This chain joins TRBV28 and TRBJ2-7; 8 bases line up with TRBD1. This CDR3 spans 16 amino acids. From germline, CDR1 is MDHEN and CDR2 SYDVKM. Germline trimming cut 5 bases from V and 0 bases from J; bases unmatched to any gene: 9. The CDR3 nucleotides read TGTGCCAGCAGTCCTTCCAGGGGGCGATCCTCCTACGAGCAGTACTTC. This translates into CASSPSRGRSSYEQYF.

The chain uses TRBV6-5 and TRBJ1-1; TRBD1 matches at 11 bases. CDR1 MNHEY and CDR2 SVGAGI come from the germline V gene. The CDR3 is made up of 16 amino acids. V shed 2 bases and J 4 bases; nucleotides not matched to a gene: 6. The CDR3 loop reads CASSYGDRGVGTEAFF. DNA of the CDR3: TGTGCCAGCAGTTACGGGGACAGGGGGGTCGGCACTGAAGCTTTCTTT.

The chain combines TRBV19 with TRBJ2-5; D gene unclear. CDR3 length: 14 amino acids. Trimming cost V 4 bases and J 4 bases, with 13 bases left between them. Per germline, CDR1 LNHDA and CDR2 SQIVND (reference sequence). This CDR3 is CASSTDVLRETQYF. CDR3 DNA sequence: TGTGCCAGTAGTACAGACGTTTTAAGAGAGACCCAGTACTTC.

Regarding this clone: Its ends do not fully match the called genes, so a read error is possible. This chain joins TRBV18 and TRBJ1-6; no firm D call. Germline loops: CDR1 KGHSH, CDR2 LQKENI. The CDR3 is 15 residues long. The CDR3 coding sequence is TGTGCCAGCACACCCGGACGAACCATTTATTCACCCCTCCACTTT. Encoded protein: CASTPGRTIYSPLHF.

In the case of this clone: The same CDR3 also results from other DNA sequences found in this sample. The chain joins TRBV5-4 to TRBJ2-5; 7 nucleotides align to TRBD2. Germline values: CDR1 SGHNT, CDR2 YYREEE (reference sequence). This CDR3 has 13 amino acids. J was trimmed by 5 bases and V by 2 bases; bases with no gene match: 3. CDR3 nucleotides: TGTGCCAGCAGCTTTAAGGGAGGGGAGACCCAGTACTTC. The encoded protein is CASSFKGGETQYF.

This clone has only a few counts. The same CDR3 arises from other DNA sequences in this sample as well. In nucleotides, the CDR3 is TGTGCCACCAGAAGGACAGGCAGTAATGGCTACACCTTC. Amino acid sequence: CATRRTGSNGYTF. The rearrangement links TRBV15 to TRBJ1-2; 7 nucleotides align to TRBD1. The CDR3 covers 13 residues. With 6 bases clipped from V and 6 bases from J, the junction kept 7 bases outside the gene matches. CDR1 and CDR2 from the germline V gene are LNHNV and YYDKDF (reference sequence).

The chain has TRBV9 and TRBJ2-3, with D possibly called TRBD1 or TRBD2 (5 bases each). CDR1 and CDR2 from the germline V gene are SGDLS and YYNGEE. This CDR3 contains 16 residues. Deletions cut 1 base from V and 1 base from J, with 13 bases between. The CDR3 region is CASSVWNRRGTDTQYF. CDR3 nucleotides: TGTGCCAGCAGCGTATGGAACAGGCGGGGCACAGATACGCAGTATTTT.

Comment on this clone: One end of the junction fails to match germline, which may point to a read error. The chain carries TRBV7-7 and TRBJ2-4; no clear D gene. Per germline, CDR1 SSHAT and CDR2 FNYEAQ (reference sequence). The CDR3 runs to 14 residues. CDR3 in amino acids: CASSPHVDGYIQYF. The CDR3 DNA reads as TGTGCTAGCAGCCCCCACGTGGACGGGTACATTCAGTACTTC.

V is TRBV7-3 and J is TRBJ2-1; D is unclear. The CDR3 covers 14 residues. V lost 4 bases to trimming and J lost 2 bases, with 9 bases between them. Germline V CDR1 and CDR2: SGHTA, FQGTGA. CDR3: CASSSESTYNEQFF. The CDR3 region has the DNA TGTGCCAGCAGCTCCGAAAGCACCTACAATGAGCAGTTCTTC. Full variable domain (missing parts from reference TRBV7-3 and TRBJ2-1): GAGVSQTPSNKVTEKGKYVELRCDPISGHTALYWYRQSLGQGPEFLIYFQGTGAADDSGLPNDRFFAVRPEGSVSTLKIQRTERGDSAVYLCASSSESTYNEQFFGPGTRLTVL.